The source of this TCR beta chain is a study of T cells after yellow fever vaccination. The CDR3 runs to 14 residues. V gave up 1 base and J gave up 5 bases, with 8 bases separating them. Via MiXCR, TCRdb re-called the 5' RACE reads, giving one row per CDR3 protein. Here the sample spans some 250,000 distinct CDR3 sequences, around 7% being singletons. This clonotype has ten or more counts. What it recognizes is unknown. Study observations and caveats: Subsequent booster samples again held most clones from primary vaccination (more than 95% CD4, 85% to 90% CD8).

The sequence came from a man aged 25 to 40 who received the YFV17D yellow fever vaccine. Specimen: CD4+ T cells sorted from PBMCs, collected 15 days after the yellow fever booster vaccination. V gene TRBV12-3 or TRBV12-4 combines with J gene TRBJ2-2; no clear D. The CDR3 nucleotides read TGTGCCAGCAGTTTAGGCCCCACTACCGGGGAGCTGTTTTTT. Its translation: CASSLGPTTGELFF.